These 15 T cell receptor beta chains were all obtained from the same sample, sequenced in a study of T cell responses to AZD1222 COVID-19 vaccine. Here immunoSEQ multiplex PCR was the method, and the copy in TCRdb shows in-frame clones only, minus some. Here the sample spans 75,000 to 95,000 clones, around nine tenths being singletons. Here the sequenced sample was peripheral blood, taken on day 0 of MenACWY control vaccination. The source of these receptors is an adult in good health.

This chain uses TRBV27 with TRBJ1-5; 7 nucleotides agree with TRBD1. Germline V gene sequence: CDR1 MNHEY, CDR2 SMNVEV (reference sequence). The CDR3 is 13 residues long. V lost 5 bases and J lost 8; bases outside the gene matches: 6. The CDR3 is CASSPGGIEPQHF. DNA of the CDR3: TGTGCCAGCAGTCCAGGGGGGATTGAGCCCCAGCATTTT.

V usage is TRBV21-1 and J usage is TRBJ1-3; the table's TRBD1 call for D was not verified on the DNA. TRBV21-1 has pseudogene status. The CDR3 spans 18 residues. The CDR3 bases are TGTGCCAGCAGCAAGGAACCGGGACAGGGATACTCTGGAAACACCATATATTTT. Translating gives CASSKEPGQGYSGNTIYF.

This clone is a singleton in its sample. Germline and junction disagree at one end, which may indicate a read error. At the DNA level, this CDR3 is encoded by other sequences in the same sample as well. The V and J genes are TRBV14 and TRBJ2-2; possibly TRBD1 or TRBD2 for D (6 bases each). Per germline, CDR1 SGHDN and CDR2 FVKESK. This CDR3 spans 15 amino acids. The CDR3 loop reads CASSQGGRDTGELFF. The CDR3 nucleotides are TGTGCCAGCAGCCAGGGGGGTCGGGACACCGGGGAGTTGTTTTTT.

The V and J genes are TRBV11-3 and TRBJ2-5, with D possibly being TRBD2 (5 bases). CDR3 size: 14 residues. Trimming cost V 2 bases and J 6 bases, with 13 bases left between them. Germline V gene data show CDR1 as SGHNT and CDR2 as YENEEA. Here the CDR3 DNA reads TGTGCCAGCAGCTTACCGCGAGGGTCGAAGACCCAGTACTTC. This sequence encodes CASSLPRGSKTQYF.

The rearrangement links TRBV4-3 to TRBJ1-1; D remains unclear. V lost 3 bases and J 7 bases, leaving 15 bases between the germline ends. Germline V gene sequence: CDR1 LGHNA, CDR2 YSLEER. This CDR3 contains 14 residues. DNA for the CDR3: TGCGCCAGCAGCCAGTCCTCCCGTGGTAATGAAGCTTTCTTT. It yields the protein CASSQSSRGNEAFF.

This clone was seen once. The V call is TRBV9, the J call TRBJ1-1; weak D call: TRBD1 (6 bases). V lost 2 bases and J lost 1, with 12 bases in between. This CDR3 region has 15 residues. The V gene's germline CDR1 is SGDLS and CDR2 YYNGEE. The CDR3 loop is CASSVTGTSNTEAFF. CDR3 nucleotides: TGTGCCAGCAGCGTTACCGGGACATCGAACACTGAAGCTTTCTTT.

This clone was seen once. The J gene is TRBJ1-1, the V gene TRBV11-3; D possibly corresponds to TRBD1 (6 bases). Trimming pared 3 bases from V and 5 bases from J, leaving 13 bases between. CDR1 is SGHNT, CDR2 YENEEA, per germline. The CDR3 extends over 14 amino acids. The chain's CDR3 is CASSFTGLMTEAFF. The CDR3 region has the DNA TGTGCCAGCAGCTTCACAGGGTTGATGACTGAAGCTTTCTTT.

This sequence joins TRBV3-1 (or the pseudogene TRBV3-2) and TRBJ2-2; TRBD1 aligns across 8 bases. Trimming at V came to 4 bases and at J to 3 bases, leaving 4 bases not matched to a gene. From germline, CDR1 is LGHDT and CDR2 YNNKEL (reference sequence). CDR3 length: 15 amino acids. Written as DNA, the CDR3 is TGTGCCAGCAGCCTACGACAGGGGTACACCGGGGAGCTGTTTTTT. This encodes CASSLRQGYTGELFF.

The rearrangement joins TRBV11-1 to TRBJ1-1, with unresolved D. Germline CDR1 is SGHAT and CDR2 is FQDESV (reference sequence). V shed 1 base and J shed 6 bases, with 9 bases lying between them. This CDR3 comprises 13 residues. CDR3 region: CASSLVKAAEAFF. The CDR3 DNA reads TGTGCCAGCAGCTTAGTCAAGGCCGCTGAAGCTTTCTTT.

V gene TRBV5-4 combines with J gene TRBJ1-5; TRBD1 aligns across 7 bases. Germline CDR1 is SGHNT and CDR2 is YYREEE (reference sequence). V dropped 4 bases and J dropped 3; count of bases not matched to a gene: 7. The CDR3 has 15 amino acids. CDR3 nucleotide sequence: TGTGCCAGCAGCCCCGGGACAGAACCCAATCAGCCCCAGCATTTT. Its protein is CASSPGTEPNQPQHF.

The rearrangement joins TRBV28 to TRBJ2-7; TRBD2 aligns across 9 bases. This CDR3 contains 17 residues. The germline V gene has CDR1 MDHEN and CDR2 SYDVKM. V lost 6 bases and J lost 0; bases outside the gene matches: 12. Here the CDR3 reads CASRSRASGALSYEQYF. In DNA form, the CDR3 reads TGTGCCAGCAGATCTAGGGCTAGCGGGGCCCTCTCCTACGAGCAGTACTTC. The full variable domain, completed using reference TRBV28 and TRBJ2-7, is DVKVTQSSRYLVKRTGEKVFLECVQDMDHENMFWYRQDPGLGLRLIYFSYDVKMKEKGDIPEGYSVSREKKERFSLILESASTNQTSMYLCASRSRASGALSYEQYFGPGTRLTVT.

The rearrangement joins TRBV4-1 to TRBJ1-1; a weak D match, TRBD1 (5 bases). This CDR3 has 17 residues. Between the trimmed V and J ends, which lost 1 base and 5 bases, there was a span of 20 bases. The germline gives CDR1 MGHRA, CDR2 YSYEKL. The CDR3 is CASSQVIPRGGGTEAFF. CDR3 sequence (DNA): TGCGCCAGCAGCCAAGTCATCCCCCGCGGGGGAGGAACTGAAGCTTTCTTT.

The DNA for the CDR3 is TGTGCCAGCAGCTTGAGGAGCGTTAATCAGCCCCAGCATTTT. It encodes CASSLRSVNQPQHF. The chain joins TRBV5-6 to TRBJ1-5; no definite D call. The germline V and J ends were trimmed by 1 base and 4 bases, with 9 bases remaining between them. The CDR3 spans 14 residues. The germline gives CDR1 SGHDT, CDR2 YYEEEE.

This sequence joins TRBV28 and TRBJ1-1, with 9 bases that match TRBD1. Germline-derived CDR1 and CDR2 are MDHEN and SYDVKM. The CDR3 has 15 residues. Germline trimming cut 6 bases from V and 1 base from J; bases unmatched to any gene: 6. DNA of the CDR3: TGTGCCAGCAGGACAGGGGGGCTGGGGAACACTGAAGCTTTCTTT. This gives the protein CASRTGGLGNTEAFF.

The J gene is TRBJ2-7, the V gene TRBV19, with a weak D call TRBD2 (6 bases). V lost 5 bases and J 6 bases, leaving 20 bases between the germline ends. The germline V gene has CDR1 LNHDA and CDR2 SQIVND (reference sequence). The CDR3 is 15 amino acids. The CDR3 is CASSSFTGVPTEQYF. DNA of the CDR3: TGTGCCAGTAGTTCCTTTACGGGGGTCCCTACCGAGCAGTACTTC.